Given below is one T cell receptor beta chain in context. This record belongs to a study of T cell responses to AZD1222 COVID-19 vaccine. Repertoires were generated with immunoSEQ multiplex PCR, while TCRdb's copy carries only in-frame clones and drops some. The sample shows under 70,000 clones, roughly 78% of them seen only once. In germline, CDR1 is LNHDA, CDR2 SQIVND (reference sequence). V lost 5 bases and J lost 1, with 12 bases in between. This CDR3 is 15 amino acids long. This specimen was peripheral blood, taken on day 0 of MenACWY control vaccination. The origin of this receptor is an adult in good health. V is TRBV19 and J is TRBJ1-5; tentatively, D is TRBD1 (6 bases). The CDR3 loop is CASSGQHRSNQPQHF. The CDR3 region has the DNA TGTGCCAGTAGTGGACAGCATCGCAGCAATCAGCCCCAGCATTTT.